Described below is a single T cell receptor (beta chain) sequence and its context. Vbeta (60) and Jbeta (13) primers were used in the PCR. Profiled with immunoSEQ multiplex PCR; TCRdb holds only in-frame clones, not every one. The sample lists some 200,000 clones; more than 75% were seen once. The data stem from a study of cytomegalovirus exposure and HLA in healthy donors. V gave up 5 bases and J gave up 10 bases, with 15 bases separating them. Germline V gene lookup returns CDR1 SEHNR and CDR2 FQNEAQ (reference sequence). The CDR3 length is 13 residues. The TCR originated in a woman in her 40s in good health and CMV-seronegative. The rearrangement uses TRBV7-9 and TRBJ2-1; D perhaps matches TRBD1 (7 bases). The specimen was PBMCs. CDR3 bases: TGTGCCAGCAGCCCCGAGGGGGGACAGGAGCAGTTCTTC. Protein sequence: CASSPEGGQEQFF.